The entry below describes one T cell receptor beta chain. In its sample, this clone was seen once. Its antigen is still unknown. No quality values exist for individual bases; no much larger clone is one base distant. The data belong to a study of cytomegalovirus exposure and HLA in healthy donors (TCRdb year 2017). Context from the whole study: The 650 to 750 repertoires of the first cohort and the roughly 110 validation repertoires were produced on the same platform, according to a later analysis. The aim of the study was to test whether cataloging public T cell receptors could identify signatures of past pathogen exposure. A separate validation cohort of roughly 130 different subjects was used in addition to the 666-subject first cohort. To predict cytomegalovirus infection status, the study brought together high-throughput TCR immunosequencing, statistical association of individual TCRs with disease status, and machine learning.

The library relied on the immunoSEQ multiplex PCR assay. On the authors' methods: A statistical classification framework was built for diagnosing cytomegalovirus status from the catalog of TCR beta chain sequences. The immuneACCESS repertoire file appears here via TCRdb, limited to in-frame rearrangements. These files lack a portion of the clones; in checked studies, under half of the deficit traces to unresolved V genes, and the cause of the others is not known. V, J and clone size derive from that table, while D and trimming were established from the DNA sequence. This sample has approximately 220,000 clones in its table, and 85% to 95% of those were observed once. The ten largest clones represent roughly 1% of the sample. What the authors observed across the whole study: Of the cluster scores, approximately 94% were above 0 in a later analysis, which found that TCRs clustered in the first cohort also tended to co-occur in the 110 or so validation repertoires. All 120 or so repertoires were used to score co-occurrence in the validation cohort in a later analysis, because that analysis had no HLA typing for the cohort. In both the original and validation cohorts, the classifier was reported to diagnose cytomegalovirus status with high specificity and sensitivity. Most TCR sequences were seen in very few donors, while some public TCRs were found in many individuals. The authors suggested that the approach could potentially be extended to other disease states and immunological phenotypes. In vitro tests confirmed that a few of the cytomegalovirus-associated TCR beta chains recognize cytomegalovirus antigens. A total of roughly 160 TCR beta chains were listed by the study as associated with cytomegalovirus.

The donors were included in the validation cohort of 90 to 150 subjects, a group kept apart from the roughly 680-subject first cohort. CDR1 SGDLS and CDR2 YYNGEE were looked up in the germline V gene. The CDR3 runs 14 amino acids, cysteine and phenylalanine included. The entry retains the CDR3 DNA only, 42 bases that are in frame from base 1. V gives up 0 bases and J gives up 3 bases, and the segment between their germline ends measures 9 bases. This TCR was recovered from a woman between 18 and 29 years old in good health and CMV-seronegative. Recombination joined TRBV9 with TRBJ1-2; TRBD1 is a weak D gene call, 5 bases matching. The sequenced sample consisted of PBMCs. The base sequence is TGTGCCAGCAGCGTAGAACCGGGGGACTATGGCTACACCTTC. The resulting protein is CASSVEPGDYGYTF.